Below are 3 T cell receptor beta chains sequenced from a single sample in a study of blood T cell repertoires in COVID-19 (dated by TCRdb to 2019 to 2021). Library preparation employed the immunoSEQ multiplex PCR assay. The source is immuneACCESS, and TCRdb retained only in-frame sequences with V and J called. Part of the clones is not carried over; for the studies checked, unresolved V genes explain less than half of this, and the remainder is unexplained. The sample table lists around 26,000 clones, 76% of them with a count of one. The ten most abundant clones make up about 40% of the sample. Material for sequencing was peripheral blood. These receptors were collected from a man aged 65 to 79 with acute or convalescent COVID-19.

This chain links TRBV10-3 with TRBJ2-5, with D possibly matching TRBD1 (6 bases). Trimming left V 2 bases short and J 4 bases short, with 8 bases between. The CDR3 has 13 residues. CDR1 and CDR2 from the germline V gene are ENHRY and SYGVKD. The CDR3 is CAISERRGETQYF. The CDR3 coding sequence is TGTGCCATCAGTGAGCGCAGGGGAGAGACCCAGTACTTC.

This chain joins TRBV2 and TRBJ2-7, with D tentatively TRBD2 (5 bases). Germline CDR1 reads SNHLY; CDR2 reads FYNNEI. The CDR3 totals 12 residues. The V gene lost 7 bases and the J gene lost 6 bases, with 13 bases spanning the gap. CDR3 amino acids: CASNPPEAEQYF. The CDR3 nucleotides read TGTGCCAGCAATCCCCCGGAGGCCGAGCAGTACTTC.

This chain links TRBV9 with TRBJ1-2; D remains unclear. This CDR3 is 14 amino acids long. In germline, CDR1 is SGDLS, CDR2 YYNGEE. V lost 4 bases and J lost 4, with 14 bases in between. CDR3 coding DNA: TGTGCCAGCAGCCCTCAGCGGCAGACCTATGGCTACACCTTC. The encoded protein is CASSPQRQTYGYTF.